This T cell receptor beta chain was captured by sequencing in a study of cytomegalovirus exposure and HLA in healthy donors (dated by TCRdb to the late 2010s). About the investigation overall: An earlier analysis of 587 of the donors reported 276 Gb of sequence data and roughly 120 million unique TCR beta sequences obtained from about 179 million T cells. Roughly 300 gigabases of sequencing data and roughly 90 million unique TCR sequences were included in an early release covering under 650 HLA-typed donors. Of the 300 to 500 genotyped donors, approximately 80% were placed in the genetic ancestry cluster associated with self-reported Caucasian donors. The study aimed to test whether cataloging public T cell receptors could reveal signatures of past pathogen exposure. Using immunosequencing, the study profiled T cell repertoires from around 670 subjects and related those repertoires to cytomegalovirus serostatus. A separate validation cohort of 90 to 150 different subjects was used in addition to the approximately 700-subject first cohort. To predict cytomegalovirus infection status, the study combined high-throughput TCR immunosequencing, statistical association of individual TCRs with disease status, and machine learning. A later analysis re-analyzed previously published TCR beta repertoires from approximately 700 donors and added high-resolution HLA genotyping to study TCR occurrence patterns. Rather than drawing on any new phenotypic data, the later analysis identified candidate immune exposures from TCR beta sequences and the way those sequences occurred across donors. An earlier analysis of some 600 of the donors applied high-throughput TCR beta sequencing to assess whether each TCR beta V gene segment acted as functional or pseudogenic. Alongside the repertoire data, information on donor age, sex, ethnicity and CMV serostatus was compiled. A later genetic analysis used genome-wide SNP genotypes for about 60% of the roughly 700 donors, treating that subset as a discovery cohort. All discovery cohort repertoires had been generated on a single sequencing platform. HLA typing covered class I and class II loci at four-digit resolution. The number of typed donors differed by locus: about 629-640 for A, B, C, DRB1 and DQB1; some 500 for DQA1; 606 for DPA1; and some 470 for DPB1. Because of strong linkage in the cohort, five DR-DQ haplotypes were treated as single units for association and clustering. Across some 400 genotyped donors of the cohort, an average of roughly 250,000 unique TCR beta nucleotide sequences per donor were sequenced, and roughly 17% of those sequences were non-productive. Summary of the overall study and its limitations: Correlated functional status among segregating V segments might reflect linkage disequilibrium, but an unknown experimental factor could not be ruled out. Assigning TCR associations to individual alleles was difficult when HLA alleles, especially DR and DQ, strongly co-occurred. Some IMGT-functional V segments, including TRBV6-2 and TRBV6-3, could not be distinguished by the 87-base-pair reads and were therefore excluded. Roughly uniform sequencing depth across donors was assumed in presence/absence analyses, although this assumption may not hold. A few of the identified cytomegalovirus-associated TCR beta chains were confirmed in vitro to be specific for cytomegalovirus antigens. In a later genetic analysis, a missense DCLRE1C variant was associated with V-gene and J-gene trimming of TCR beta chains, and the association was replicated in an independent cohort. In a later analysis, most CMV-associated TCR beta chains were found to appear HLA-restricted, with HLA associations seemingly driven largely by CMV exposure. The sequencing pipeline was judged likely to have produced a cluster of highly shared sequence variants as a technical artifact. The classifier was reported to diagnose cytomegalovirus status with high specificity and sensitivity in both the original cohort and the validation cohort. The cohort was sequenced for TCR beta chains only, and without alpha or paired-chain data the features that could be detected were limited. At a false discovery rate of 0.05, a later analysis linked around 15,000 TCR beta sequences to specific HLA alleles. Immune exposure information for the cohort was limited to CMV serostatus. According to a later analysis, TCR association rates differed among HLA loci, with DRB1 alleles showing the most associated TCRs and HLA-C alleles showing the fewest. It was suggested by the authors that the approach could potentially be generalized to other disease states and immunological phenotypes. The study gave a list of about 160 TCR beta chains associated with cytomegalovirus. A further reported finding was that TCR beta sequences accurately predicted the HLA-A and HLA-B alleles for most subjects in the first cohort. In an earlier analysis of around 600 of the donors, most TCR beta V segments appeared in productive rearrangements about 87% or about 30% of the time, broadly matching IMGT annotations. Compared with the roughly 700-donor mean, donors in an Asian-associated ancestry cluster had fewer N-insertions in productive TCRs, according to a later genetic analysis. Compared with equally common non-associated chains, HLA-associated TCR beta chains in a later analysis were more clonally expanded and had lower generation probabilities. Several of the top co-occurrence clusters appeared to be linked to parvovirus B19, influenza, CMV and Epstein-Barr virus, according to a later analysis. HLA typing was unavailable for some donors at each locus, so association tests used only the typed subset. Across donors, most TCR sequences were observed very rarely, whereas some public TCRs were present in many individuals. The earlier analysis of around 600 of the donors excluded over 15 rarely observed V segments, including chromosome 9 orphons, because counts were too low.

Note on this clone: The target of this receptor is not known. No qualities accompany the bases; no much larger clone lies one base away.

The library was produced with the immunoSEQ multiplex PCR assay. A mixture of 60 forward primers for TCR Vbeta segments and 13 reverse primers for TCR Jbeta segments was used in the multiplex PCR. The CDR3 region of rearranged TCR beta genes was amplified from genomic DNA with a multiplex PCR assay. The Illumina HiSeq System was used to sequence the amplified TCR beta libraries as 87-base-pair reads. Turning to the authors' computational methods: In a later analysis, roughly 80 million unique TCR beta chains were counted across the 500 to 700 repertoires, and approximately 11 million of these chains were shared by at least two donors. To remove PCR and sequencing errors, raw reads were error-corrected and collapsed into unique sequences using a nearest-neighbor algorithm that merged closely related sequences. To assign V, D and J gene segments, CDR3 sequences were aligned to IMGT reference sequences. For a sequence to be retained, a match of at least six nucleotides was required to both a V gene segment and a J gene segment. Rearrangements were called productive when the CDR3 lacked stop codons and stayed in frame with V and J; all others were non-productive. Following IMGT convention, CDR3 was defined as the stretch from the second conserved V-encoded cysteine to the conserved J-encoded phenylalanine. The earlier analysis of about 610 of the donors excluded any sequence lacking an unambiguous match to a single V gene segment. An earlier analysis of fewer than 750 of the donors called V segments functional above 56.7% productive rearrangements and segregating when the between-donor standard deviation exceeded 5%. To diagnose cytomegalovirus status from the catalog of TCR beta chain sequences, a statistical classification framework was built. In a later analysis, TCR nucleotide sequences were compared against IMGT/GENE-DB human TR gene sequences so that V and J genes could be assigned. A later analysis assigned CDR3 sequences and most-parsimonious VDJ recombination scenarios with the TCRdist pipeline. A later analysis defined each TCR beta chain by its CDR3 amino acid sequence plus V-gene family, and excluded reads lacking a unique V-gene family. In a later analysis, some 600 highly shared, low-generation-probability nucleotide sequences were removed to address suspected cross-contamination and a sequencing artifact. In a later analysis, a clonal expansion index was calculated for each public chain from normalized within-repertoire ranks of inferred template counts. Generation probabilities in a later analysis came from a VDJ recombination model fitted to out-of-frame rearrangements, and those results were checked against IGoR. In a later analysis, TCR-TCR, TCR-HLA and TCR-CMV co-occurrence was scored with hypergeometric tests, and a repertoire-size bias correction was applied to TCR pairs. To estimate false discovery rates, a later analysis permuted the HLA or CMV assignments 20 times. In a later analysis, co-occurring TCRs were grouped using DBSCAN, and TCRdist sequence similarity was added for clustering within HLA-allele-positive subsets. Co-occurrence clustering excluded repertoires with fewer than 30,000 or more than 120,000 public chains, plus five with anomalous nucleotide sharing. The table comes from immuneACCESS by way of TCRdb, which keeps in-frame sequences with V and J called. Part of the clones is missing from these tables; in studies checked, under half for an unresolved V gene and the rest for unknown reasons. That table supplies the V and J calls and clone size; D and trimming were determined from the DNA. This sample has about 130,000 clones in its table, and 65% to 80% of those were observed once. 10% to 15% of the sample lies in the top ten.

The cohort consisted of hundreds of healthy bone marrow donors. At the time of sampling, every cohort member was nominally healthy, though immune exposures that went unrecorded were likely present. The donor was CMV seropositive and was included in the group of almost 300 seropositive cohort members. Each donor provided a peripheral blood sample, and peripheral blood mononuclear cells were used for TCR beta sequencing. The Qiagen DNeasy Blood Extraction Kit was used to extract genomic DNA from the blood cell samples. CDR1 MGHRA and CDR2 YSYEKL were looked up in the germline V gene. Trimmed from V: 3 bases; trimmed from J: 6 bases; junction bases lacking a gene match: 7. From cysteine to phenylalanine, the CDR3 is 15 amino acids long. Left in the record is the CDR3 DNA by itself, 45 bases read in frame from the first base.

The rearranged chain carries TRBV4-1 and TRBJ2-1; 8 junctional bases match TRBD2. The clonotype was recovered from a woman aged 40-49 years in good health and CMV-seropositive. The sample comprised PBMCs. Read as DNA, the sequence is TGCGCCAGCAGCCAGACCGGGACTAGTGTCAATGAGCAGTTCTTC. It encodes CASSQTGTSVNEQFF.